Listed here are 10 T cell receptor beta chains from one sample, sequenced in a study of blood T cell repertoires in COVID-19. This table comes from immunoSEQ multiplex PCR, and its TCRdb copy is limited to in-frame clones, with some not included. The table includes approximately 74,000 clones, roughly 80% detected once. Sequencing input: peripheral blood. The receptors were sampled from an elderly woman with active or convalescent COVID-19.

The J gene is TRBJ1-5, the V gene TRBV2; 7 nucleotides agree with TRBD1. CDR1 and CDR2 (germline): SNHLY, FYNNEI. The CDR3 extends over 16 amino acids. V dropped 7 bases and J dropped 1; count of bases not matched to a gene: 10. CDR3: CASKSRQGLSNQPQHF. CDR3 nucleotide sequence: TGTGCCAGCAAAAGCCGACAGGGATTGAGCAATCAGCCCCAGCATTTT.

V gene TRBV5-7 combines with J gene TRBJ1-5; 10 nucleotides match TRBD1. TRBV5-7 is an ORF for which the function is uncertain. This CDR3 region has 19 residues. Trimming removed 2 bases from V and 3 bases from J; junction bases left unmatched: 14. CDR3 in amino acids: CASSLLVLRDRGSNQPQHF. The CDR3 bases are TGTGCCAGCAGCTTACTAGTACTCCGGGACAGGGGTTCCAATCAGCCCCAGCATTTT.

The chain is built from TRBV27 and TRBJ2-7; 11 nucleotides agree with TRBD1. Germline V gene lookup returns CDR1 MNHEY and CDR2 SMNVEV (reference sequence). V shed 3 bases, J shed 3 bases, and the junction held 1 base outside the gene matches. This CDR3 has 14 amino acids. DNA of the CDR3: TGTGCCAGCAGTTTCGGGACAGGGGGCTACGAGCAGTACTTC. As protein: CASSFGTGGYEQYF.

This clone appeared a single time. The rearrangement joins TRBV30 to TRBJ2-3; 9 bases align to TRBD1. Germline V gene sequence: CDR1 GTSNPN, CDR2 SVGIG (reference sequence). V lost 2 bases, J lost 3 bases, and 6 bases stayed unmatched. CDR3 length: 15 amino acids. DNA for the CDR3: TGTGCCTGGAGTTTGGGACAGGGCTTGACAGATACGCAGTATTTT. Translating gives CAWSLGQGLTDTQYF.

The rearrangement uses TRBV5-1 and TRBJ2-7, with D unclear. The V gene lost 0 bases and the J gene lost 3 bases, with 10 bases spanning the gap. CDR3 length equals 14 residues. The germline CDR1 and CDR2 sequences are SGHRS and YFSETQ. The DNA of the CDR3 is TGCGCCAGCAGCTTGGGACCAGCGAGCTACGAGCAGTACTTC. Its protein product is CASSLGPASYEQYF.

The chain recombines TRBV9 with TRBJ2-1; tentatively, D is TRBD1 (6 bases). Germline V CDR1 and CDR2: SGDLS, YYNGEE. V was trimmed by 3 bases and J by 3 bases, leaving 13 bases between them. This CDR3 is built from 15 residues. CDR3 in amino acids: CASSARTASYNEQFF. The CDR3 DNA reads TGTGCCAGCAGCGCGCGGACAGCTAGCTACAATGAGCAGTTCTTC. The entire variable domain, with the rest obtained from reference TRBV9 and TRBJ2-1, is as follows: DSGVTQTPKHLITATGQRVTLRCSPRSGDLSVYWYQQSLDQGLQFLIQYYNGEERAKGNILERFSAQQFPDLHSELNLSSLELGDSALYFCASSARTASYNEQFFGPGTRLTVL.

The rearrangement links TRBV21-1 to TRBJ2-7; the table assigns TRBD2, which was not confirmed against the DNA. TRBV21-1 is tagged as a pseudogene. The CDR3 spans 16 residues. DNA of the CDR3: TGTGCCAGCAGCTTCCCCTTGAGCGGTCCAAGCTACGAGCAGTACTTC. This encodes CASSFPLSGPSYEQYF.

The CDR3 spells CATELAGGNNEQFF. The CDR3 nucleotides are TGTGCCACAGAACTAGCGGGAGGTAACAATGAGCAGTTCTTC. This sequence joins TRBV15 and TRBJ2-1, with 12 nucleotides matching TRBD2. Germline loops: CDR1 LNHNV, CDR2 YYDKDF (reference sequence). This CDR3 contains 14 residues. V dropped 9 bases and J dropped 5; count of bases not matched to a gene: 5. Full variable domain (outside the CDR3, taken from reference TRBV15 and TRBJ2-1): DAMVIQNPRYQVTQFGKPVTLSCSQTLNHNVMYWYQQKSSQAPKLLFHYYDKDFNNEADTPDNFQSRRPNTSFCFLDIRSPGLGDTAMYLCATELAGGNNEQFFGPGTRLTVL.

The rearrangement joins TRBV11-2 to TRBJ1-2, with a weak D call TRBD1 (5 bases). CDR1 and CDR2 (germline): SGHAT, FQNNGV. The CDR3 has 12 residues. Trimming stripped 3 bases from V and 4 bases from J, with 6 bases between. CDR3 protein: CASSFDSYGYTF. CDR3 nucleotides: TGTGCCAGCAGCTTCGACAGCTATGGCTACACCTTC.

V gene TRBV11-2 combines with J gene TRBJ2-3; no clear D. Germline V lookup: CDR1 SGHAT, CDR2 FQNNGV. The CDR3 covers 16 residues. Trimming took off 0 bases at V and 1 base at J, with 11 bases between the two ends. CDR3 amino acids: CASSLELAPRTDTQYF. CDR3 nucleotides: TGTGCCAGCAGCTTAGAGTTAGCACCCCGCACAGATACGCAGTATTTT. Full variable domain (missing parts from reference TRBV11-2 and TRBJ2-3): EAGVAQSPRYKIIEKRQSVAFWCNPISGHATLYWYQQILGQGPKLLIQFQNNGVVDDSQLPKDRFSAERLKGVDSTLKIQPAKLEDSAVYLCASSLELAPRTDTQYFGPGTRLTVL.